The 2 T cell receptor beta chains listed next were all sequenced from one sample in a study of blood T cell repertoires in COVID-19. Method: immunoSEQ multiplex PCR; TCRdb's copy keeps in-frame clones and lacks some. The data show 90,000 to 120,000 clones, about 83% seen once. The sample taken for sequencing was peripheral blood. These receptors were taken from a woman between 70 and 85 years old with acute or convalescent COVID-19.

The chain joins TRBV5-8 to TRBJ2-3; 7 nucleotides match TRBD2. The germline V gene encodes CDR1 SGHTS and CDR2 YDEGEE. V shed 6 bases, J shed 0 bases, and the junction held 4 bases outside the gene matches. This CDR3 comprises 14 residues. The CDR3 sequence is CASKSGASTDTQYF. The DNA of the CDR3 is TGTGCCAGCAAGAGCGGGGCTAGCACAGATACGCAGTATTTT. The variable domain in full, with the rest retrieved from reference TRBV5-8 and TRBJ2-3, is EAGVTQSPTHLIKTRGQQATLRCSPISGHTSVYWYQQALGLGLQFLLWYDEGEERNRGNFPPRFSGRQFPNYSSELNVNALELEDSALYLCASKSGASTDTQYFGPGTRLTVL.

This clone was counted a single time. The chain uses TRBV28 and TRBJ1-2, with a weak D call TRBD1 (6 bases). CDR1 is MDHEN and CDR2 is SYDVKM in the germline V gene. CDR3 length: 15 residues. Trimming cost V 6 bases and J 4 bases, with 18 bases left between them. CDR3 residues: CASRRSDGTFYGYTF. The CDR3 DNA is TGTGCCAGCAGGCGCTCGGACGGGACATTCTATGGCTACACCTTC.